This TCR beta chain is from a study of CD8+ T cells in alopecia areata. Points from the study as a whole: Clonality was higher in lesional than normal scalp, especially in alopecia totalis/universalis.

The sorting of PBMCs gave CD4+ and CD8+ T cells. For this clone: Its antigen is undetermined.

Extraction of RNA preceded its reverse transcription into cDNA, which served as the sequencing template. Generated by immunoSEQ multiplex PCR, the TCRdb table keeps only in-frame clones and is missing some. The repertoire holds 120,000 or so clones, with about 61% as singletons. Germline CDR1 GTSNPN, CDR2 SVGIG (reference sequence). Germline trimming cut 3 bases from V and 8 bases from J; bases unmatched to any gene: 2. CDR3 length: 13 residues. The chain combines TRBV30 with TRBJ1-6; 9 bases map to TRBD1. This TCR was recovered from a human donor in good health. The sample taken for sequencing was CD4+ T cells sorted from blood. The CDR3 spells CAWRDRGDSPLHF. The CDR3 DNA reads as TGTGCCTGGAGGGACAGGGGAGATTCACCCCTCCACTTT.